Listed below are T cell receptor beta chains from one sample, sequenced in a study of blood T cells in healthy people across ages. TCRdb analysed the 5' RACE reads with MiXCR anew, one entry per CDR3 protein. The sample includes some 710,000 distinct CDR3 sequences, around 45% of them seen just once. Sample: blood. Receptors were obtained from a man older than 75 in good health. Both conserved end residues are part of each CDR3. The D gene is left open where the match is weak. The listing skips clone size in some rows; elsewhere it reads once, few, many or a size class.

d_gene: .
abundance: few
j_gene: TRBJ2-7
v_gene: TRBV27
CDR3aa: CASILGGVIQYF
CDR3nt: TGTGCCAGCATCTTGGGTGGGGTTATTCAGTACTTC

d_gene: TRBD1
abundance: .
j_gene: TRBJ2-6
v_gene: TRBV29-1
CDR3aa: CSVETGLNSGANVLTF
CDR3nt: TGCAGCGTGGAGACAGGGCTTAACTCTGGGGCCAACGTCCTGACTTTC

d_gene: TRBD2
abundance: .
j_gene: TRBJ2-1
v_gene: TRBV24-1
CDR3aa: CATSDLAGSSYNEQFF
CDR3nt: TGTGCCACCAGTGATCTAGCGGGTAGCTCCTACAATGAGCAGTTCTTC

d_gene: TRBD2
abundance: many
j_gene: TRBJ2-3
v_gene: TRBV7-2
CDR3aa: CASSSIGLAGITDTQYF
CDR3nt: TGTGCCAGCAGCTCTATCGGACTAGCGGGAATCACAGATACGCAGTATTTT

d_gene: .
abundance: .
j_gene: TRBJ2-3
v_gene: TRBV6-1
CDR3aa: CASRGPGRNTDTQYF
CDR3nt: TGTGCCAGCAGAGGTCCAGGGCGGAACACAGATACGCAGTATTTT

d_gene: TRBD1
abundance: many
j_gene: TRBJ2-1
v_gene: TRBV9
CDR3aa: CASSGGTGGYNEQFF
CDR3nt: TGTGCCAGCAGCGGCGGGACAGGGGGATACAATGAGCAGTTCTTC

d_gene: TRBD1
abundance: few
j_gene: TRBJ2-5
v_gene: TRBV7-2
CDR3aa: CASSPQGAAGVETQYF
CDR3nt: TGTGCCAGCAGCCCACAGGGGGCGGCTGGCGTTGAGACCCAGTACTTC

d_gene: TRBD1
abundance: .
j_gene: TRBJ2-7
v_gene: TRBV6-2/TRBV6-3
CDR3aa: CASSGTGKRSYEQYF
CDR3nt: TGTGCCAGCAGTGGGACAGGGAAAAGGTCCTACGAGCAGTACTTC

d_gene: .
abundance: few
j_gene: TRBJ2-2
v_gene: TRBV24-1
CDR3aa: CATSDWGTSELFF
CDR3nt: TGTGCCACCAGTGATTGGGGGACTTCGGAGCTGTTTTTT

d_gene: .
abundance: once
j_gene: TRBJ1-2
v_gene: TRBV3-1
CDR3aa: CASSQGLLTGAGYTF
CDR3nt: TGTGCCAGCAGCCAAGGACTATTGACGGGGGCGGGCTACACCTTC

d_gene: .
abundance: few
j_gene: TRBJ2-3
v_gene: TRBV5-1
CDR3aa: CASSLLVLGGSWTDTQYF
CDR3nt: TGCGCCAGCAGCTTGTTGGTCTTGGGGGGCTCGTGGACAGATACGCAGTATTTT

d_gene: .
abundance: few
j_gene: TRBJ1-2
v_gene: TRBV6-6
CDR3aa: CASSYGSEGYTF
CDR3nt: TGTGCCAGCAGTTACGGGTCGGAAGGCTACACCTTC

d_gene: .
abundance: .
j_gene: TRBJ2-7
v_gene: TRBV7-2
CDR3aa: CASSLIHPYEQYF
CDR3nt: TGTGCCAGCAGCTTAATTCATCCCTACGAGCAGTACTTC

d_gene: .
abundance: few
j_gene: TRBJ1-1
v_gene: TRBV12-3/TRBV12-4
CDR3aa: CASSKGQLMNTEAFF
CDR3nt: TGTGCCAGCAGTAAGGGACAACTCATGAACACTGAAGCTTTCTTT

d_gene: .
abundance: few
j_gene: TRBJ2-7
v_gene: TRBV6-1
CDR3aa: CASSEGHGEDEQYF
CDR3nt: TGTGCCAGCAGTGAGGGACACGGGGAGGACGAGCAGTACTTC

d_gene: .
abundance: .
j_gene: TRBJ2-2
v_gene: TRBV11-2
CDR3aa: CASSYGLNTGELFF
CDR3nt: TGTGCCAGCAGCTACGGATTGAACACCGGGGAGCTGTTTTTT

d_gene: TRBD2
abundance: .
j_gene: TRBJ2-1
v_gene: TRBV19
CDR3aa: CASSSPGLAGINEQFF
CDR3nt: TGTGCCAGTAGTTCTCCGGGACTAGCGGGAATAAATGAGCAGTTCTTC

d_gene: .
abundance: .
j_gene: TRBJ1-2
v_gene: TRBV6-6
CDR3aa: CASSVMVGGGGYTF
CDR3nt: TGTGCCAGCAGCGTAATGGTGGGGGGCGGCGGCTACACCTTC

d_gene: .
abundance: .
j_gene: TRBJ1-2
v_gene: TRBV29-1
CDR3aa: CSVEDRGTSPWGYTF
CDR3nt: TGCAGCGTTGAAGATCGGGGGACATCGCCGTGGGGCTACACCTTC

d_gene: .
abundance: .
j_gene: TRBJ1-1
v_gene: TRBV6-6
CDR3aa: CASRLPGTVNTEAFF
CDR3nt: TGTGCCAGCAGACTACCGGGAACAGTGAACACTGAAGCTTTCTTT

d_gene: .
abundance: .
j_gene: TRBJ2-1
v_gene: TRBV12-3/TRBV12-4
CDR3aa: CANSFIGQGGFNEQFF
CDR3nt: TGTGCCAACAGTTTCATCGGGCAGGGAGGTTTCAATGAGCAGTTCTTC

d_gene: TRBD2
abundance: .
j_gene: TRBJ2-7
v_gene: TRBV7-2
CDR3aa: CASSLRLAGASYEQYF
CDR3nt: TGTGCCAGCAGCCTGAGACTAGCGGGGGCTTCCTACGAGCAGTACTTC

d_gene: .
abundance: .
j_gene: TRBJ2-3
v_gene: TRBV20-1
CDR3aa: CSAATGPEITDTQYF
CDR3nt: TGCAGTGCTGCAACGGGACCAGAAATAACAGATACGCAGTATTTT

d_gene: .
abundance: .
j_gene: TRBJ2-1
v_gene: TRBV10-3
CDR3aa: CAISQAYLSSYNEQFF
CDR3nt: TGTGCCATCAGTCAGGCCTATTTGAGCTCCTACAATGAGCAGTTCTTC

d_gene: .
abundance: few
j_gene: TRBJ2-7
v_gene: TRBV6-1
CDR3aa: CASSEGWQSYEQYF
CDR3nt: TGTGCCAGCAGTGAAGGGTGGCAGTCCTACGAGCAGTACTTC

d_gene: TRBD1
abundance: .
j_gene: TRBJ2-3
v_gene: TRBV7-9
CDR3aa: CASVRTGGDTQYF
CDR3nt: TGTGCCAGCGTCCGGACAGGGGGGGATACGCAGTATTTT

d_gene: .
abundance: many
j_gene: TRBJ2-1
v_gene: TRBV9
CDR3aa: CASSAWSGNEQFF
CDR3nt: TGTGCCAGCAGCGCGTGGAGTGGAAATGAGCAGTTCTTC

d_gene: TRBD2
abundance: .
j_gene: TRBJ2-5
v_gene: TRBV29-1
CDR3aa: CSVERKREGWETQYF
CDR3nt: TGCAGCGTTGAAAGGAAGCGGGAGGGCTGGGAGACCCAGTACTTC

d_gene: TRBD2
abundance: .
j_gene: TRBJ2-1
v_gene: TRBV5-1
CDR3aa: CASRLGTSSFNEQFF
CDR3nt: TGCGCCAGCAGGCTGGGGACTAGTTCTTTCAATGAGCAGTTCTTC

d_gene: .
abundance: .
j_gene: TRBJ2-7
v_gene: TRBV25-1
CDR3aa: CASSAAGNPSEQYF
CDR3nt: TGTGCCAGCAGTGCGGCGGGGAACCCCTCTGAGCAGTACTTC

d_gene: .
abundance: .
j_gene: TRBJ2-1
v_gene: TRBV9
CDR3aa: CASSVVMEISYNEQFF
CDR3nt: TGTGCCAGCAGCGTAGTCATGGAAATATCCTACAATGAGCAGTTCTTC

d_gene: TRBD1
abundance: .
j_gene: TRBJ2-1
v_gene: TRBV20-1
CDR3aa: CSARYLTGVNEQFF
CDR3nt: TGCAGTGCTAGATATCTGACAGGGGTTAATGAGCAGTTCTTC

d_gene: .
abundance: .
j_gene: TRBJ2-1
v_gene: TRBV11-2
CDR3aa: CASSLTGLATYNEQFF
CDR3nt: TGTGCCAGCAGCTTAACGGGGCTGGCGACCTACAATGAGCAGTTCTTC

d_gene: .
abundance: few
j_gene: TRBJ2-1
v_gene: TRBV25-1
CDR3aa: CASSEANEQFF
CDR3nt: TGTGCCAGCAGTGAAGCTAATGAGCAGTTCTTC

d_gene: .
abundance: once
j_gene: TRBJ2-5
v_gene: TRBV10-1
CDR3aa: CASSVTGSGQYF
CDR3nt: TGCGCCAGCAGTGTCACTGGGTCTGGGCAGTACTTC

d_gene: TRBD1
abundance: .
j_gene: TRBJ1-6
v_gene: TRBV30
CDR3aa: CAWSPGQGNSPLHF
CDR3nt: TGTGCCTGGAGTCCGGGACAGGGGAATTCACCCCTCCACTTT

d_gene: .
abundance: few
j_gene: TRBJ2-7
v_gene: TRBV7-9
CDR3aa: CASSSQIKSGTGDYEQYF
CDR3nt: TGTGCCAGCAGCTCACAAATTAAATCCGGGACTGGGGACTACGAGCAGTACTTC

d_gene: .
abundance: many
j_gene: TRBJ2-5
v_gene: TRBV28
CDR3aa: CASSLRGARQETQYF
CDR3nt: TGTGCCAGCAGTTTAAGAGGGGCTCGCCAAGAGACCCAGTACTTC

d_gene: .
abundance: .
j_gene: TRBJ1-5
v_gene: TRBV28
CDR3aa: CASSLKGRMGQSNQPQHF
CDR3nt: TGTGCCAGCAGTTTGAAGGGCCGGATGGGGCAAAGCAATCAGCCCCAGCATTTT

d_gene: TRBD1
abundance: few
j_gene: TRBJ2-7
v_gene: TRBV11-2
CDR3aa: CASSWDRVYEQYF
CDR3nt: TGTGCCAGCAGCTGGGACAGGGTCTACGAGCAGTACTTC

d_gene: .
abundance: .
j_gene: TRBJ2-6
v_gene: TRBV7-6
CDR3aa: CASSSGHSSGANVPTF
CDR3nt: TGTGCCAGCAGCTCCGGACATAGCTCTGGGGCCAACGTCCCGACTTTC

d_gene: .
abundance: .
j_gene: TRBJ2-3
v_gene: TRBV29-1
CDR3aa: CSVDGLAELGPDTQYF
CDR3nt: TGCAGCGTTGATGGGTTAGCGGAGCTGGGGCCAGATACGCAGTATTTT

d_gene: .
abundance: few
j_gene: TRBJ1-4
v_gene: TRBV20-1
CDR3aa: CSARDRGVGRGYEKLFF
CDR3nt: TGCAGTGCTAGAGATCGGGGGGTCGGAAGGGGCTATGAAAAACTGTTTTTT

d_gene: TRBD2
abundance: few
j_gene: TRBJ2-2
v_gene: TRBV15
CDR3aa: CATSREAGLAGNTGELFF
CDR3nt: TGTGCCACCAGCAGAGAGGCTGGGCTAGCGGGAAACACCGGGGAGCTGTTTTTT

d_gene: TRBD2
abundance: .
j_gene: TRBJ2-5
v_gene: TRBV12-3/TRBV12-4
CDR3aa: CASRVMSSGSRLETQYF
CDR3nt: TGTGCCAGCAGAGTCATGTCTAGCGGGAGTAGATTAGAGACCCAGTACTTC

d_gene: TRBD1
abundance: .
j_gene: TRBJ1-5
v_gene: TRBV10-2
CDR3aa: CASSESDRRHQPQHF
CDR3nt: TGCGCCAGCAGTGAGTCGGACAGGCGTCATCAGCCCCAGCATTTT

d_gene: TRBD1
abundance: .
j_gene: TRBJ1-1
v_gene: TRBV10-3
CDR3aa: CAISSGQGNTEAFF
CDR3nt: TGTGCCATCAGTTCGGGACAGGGAAACACTGAAGCTTTCTTT

d_gene: TRBD1
abundance: many
j_gene: TRBJ2-7
v_gene: TRBV5-6
CDR3aa: CASSFVDRGMSEQYF
CDR3nt: TGTGCCAGCAGCTTCGTCGACAGGGGGATGAGCGAGCAGTACTTC

d_gene: .
abundance: few
j_gene: TRBJ2-5
v_gene: TRBV30
CDR3aa: CAWNRDQRETQYF
CDR3nt: TGTGCCTGGAACCGGGACCAACGAGAGACCCAGTACTTC

d_gene: TRBD2
abundance: .
j_gene: TRBJ2-1
v_gene: TRBV20-1
CDR3aa: CSAWDGLAPRYEQFF
CDR3nt: TGCAGTGCTTGGGACGGACTAGCCCCTCGTTATGAGCAGTTCTTC

d_gene: .
abundance: .
j_gene: TRBJ2-7
v_gene: TRBV9
CDR3aa: CASSVDGSPSLLEQYF
CDR3nt: TGTGCCAGCAGCGTAGACGGGTCCCCTTCCCTTCTCGAGCAGTACTTC

d_gene: .
abundance: .
j_gene: TRBJ2-2
v_gene: TRBV5-1
CDR3aa: CASSLDPLTGELFF
CDR3nt: TGCGCCAGCAGCTTGGATCCTTTGACCGGGGAGCTGTTTTTT

d_gene: TRBD1
abundance: few
j_gene: TRBJ2-1
v_gene: TRBV29-1
CDR3aa: CSVEGRDRGRDEQFF
CDR3nt: TGCAGCGTTGAAGGGAGGGACAGGGGGCGGGATGAGCAGTTCTTC